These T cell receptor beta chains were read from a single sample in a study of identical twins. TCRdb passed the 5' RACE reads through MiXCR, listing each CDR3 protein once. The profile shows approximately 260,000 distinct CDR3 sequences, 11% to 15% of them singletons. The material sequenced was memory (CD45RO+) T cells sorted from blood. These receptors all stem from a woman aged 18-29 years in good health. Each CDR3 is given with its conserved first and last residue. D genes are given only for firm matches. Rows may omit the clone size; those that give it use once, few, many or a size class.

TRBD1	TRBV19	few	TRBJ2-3	TGTGCCAGTAGTCCTCCACCCGGGACAGGGCCAGAAGATACGCAGTATTTT	CASSPPPGTGPEDTQYF
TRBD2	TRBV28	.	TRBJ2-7	TGTGCCAGCAAACGGACGGGGGGATCCTACGAGCAGTACTTC	CASKRTGGSYEQYF
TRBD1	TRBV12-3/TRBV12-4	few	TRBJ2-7	TGTGCCAGCAGGACGTGGACAGGGAGGTCCTACGAGCAGTACTTC	CASRTWTGRSYEQYF
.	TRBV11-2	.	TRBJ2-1	TGTGCCAGCAGCCTCGCCGTAAGAGATGAGCAGTTCTTC	CASSLAVRDEQFF
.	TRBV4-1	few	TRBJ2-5	TGCGCCAGCAGCCAGGGGACCAGCGGGTTCCAAGAGACCCAGTACTTC	CASSQGTSGFQETQYF
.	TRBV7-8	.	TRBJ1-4	TGTGCCAGCAGCGTAACAGGGAGGGATGAAAAACTGTTTTTT	CASSVTGRDEKLFF
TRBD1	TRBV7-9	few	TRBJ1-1	TGTGCCAGCAGCCTCCGGGACAGGGAAGCTTTCTTT	CASSLRDREAFF
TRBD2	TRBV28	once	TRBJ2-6	TGTGCCAGCACCGGGGGGAGGGGTGGGGCCAACGTCCTGACTTTC	CASTGGRGGANVLTF
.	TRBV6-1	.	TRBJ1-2	TGTGCCAGCAGGATGGGGATGGTTGGAGGCTACACCTTC	CASRMGMVGGYTF
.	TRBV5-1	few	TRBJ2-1	TGCGCCAGCAGCTCCCAGGGAGGAGGGTACAATGAGCAGTTCTTC	CASSSQGGGYNEQFF
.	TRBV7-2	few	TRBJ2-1	TGTGCCAGCAGCCGGGACCGAACCTACAATGAGCAGTTCTTC	CASSRDRTYNEQFF
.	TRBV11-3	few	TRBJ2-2	TGTGCCAGCAGCCAGGGGCCCGGGGAGCTGTTTTTT	CASSQGPGELFF
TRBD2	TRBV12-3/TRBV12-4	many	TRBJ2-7	TGTGCCAGCAGTTTAGAGGGCGGGAGGAAGTACGAGCAGTACTTC	CASSLEGGRKYEQYF
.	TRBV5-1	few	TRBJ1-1	TGCGCCAGCAGCCCTAGGGTCCAGAACACTGAAGCTTTCTTT	CASSPRVQNTEAFF
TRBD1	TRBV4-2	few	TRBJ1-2	TGTGCCAGCAGTAAGGAGGGGGCGGGGGGCTACACCTTC	CASSKEGAGGYTF
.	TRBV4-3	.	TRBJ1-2	TGCGCCAGCAGCCAAGGACTAGGACAAAACTATGGCTACACCTTC	CASSQGLGQNYGYTF
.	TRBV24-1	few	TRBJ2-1	TGTGCCACCAGTGACCCCTCGCTACCCTACAATGAGCAGTTCTTC	CATSDPSLPYNEQFF
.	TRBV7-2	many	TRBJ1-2	TGTGCCAGCAGCTTAGAGTGGCGGAACTATGGCTACACCTTC	CASSLEWRNYGYTF
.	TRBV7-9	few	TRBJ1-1	TGTGCCAGCAGCTTAATGGGTGAAGCTTTCTTT	CASSLMGEAFF
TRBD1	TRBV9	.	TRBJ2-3	TGTGCCAGCAGCGCCCCACAGGGGTGGACAGATACGCAGTATTTT	CASSAPQGWTDTQYF
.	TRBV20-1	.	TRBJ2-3	TGCAGTGCTAGGGCCTACACAACAGATACGCAGTATTTT	CSARAYTTDTQYF
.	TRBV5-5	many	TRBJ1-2	TGTGCCAGCAGCTTGATGGACGGGGCGCACGGCTACACCTTC	CASSLMDGAHGYTF
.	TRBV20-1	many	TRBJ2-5	TGCAGTGCTGAGATTCCGGGATCTAAGGGGACCCAGTACTTC	CSAEIPGSKGTQYF
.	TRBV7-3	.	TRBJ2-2	TGTGCCAGCAGCCCGATCGGGGGAACCTCCGGGGAGCTGTTTTTT	CASSPIGGTSGELFF
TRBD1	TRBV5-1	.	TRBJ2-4	TGCGCCAGCACATTGACAGGGGACGGCATTCAGTACTTC	CASTLTGDGIQYF
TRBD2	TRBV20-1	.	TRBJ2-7	TGCAGTGCTAGTACCCAGCGGGAGGGCTCTTTCCGCGAGCAGTACTTC	CSASTQREGSFREQYF
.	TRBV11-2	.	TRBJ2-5	TGTGCCAGCAGCTTAGATCGAGTACAGAACCCCTACTTC	CASSLDRVQNPYF
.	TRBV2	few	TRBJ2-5	TGTGCCAGCAGTATGGCGGGGACCGAGACCCAGTACTTC	CASSMAGTETQYF
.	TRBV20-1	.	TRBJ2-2	TGCAGTGCTAATTCCCGAAGTACCGGGGAGCTGTTTTTT	CSANSRSTGELFF
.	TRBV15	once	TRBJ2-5	TGTGCCACCAGCAGAGAGCCAATAGGGGAGACCCAGTACTTC	CATSREPIGETQYF
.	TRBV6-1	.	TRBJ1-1	TGTGCCAGCACTGTATCACCGGGGAACACTGAAGCTTTCTTT	CASTVSPGNTEAFF
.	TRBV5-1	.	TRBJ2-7	TGCGCCAGCAGCACAAGCCCCCCTCCGACCTCCTACGAGCAGTACTTC	CASSTSPPPTSYEQYF
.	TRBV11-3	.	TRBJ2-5	TGTGCCAGCAGCTTATCCAAGCGATGGCAAGAGACCCAGTACTTC	CASSLSKRWQETQYF
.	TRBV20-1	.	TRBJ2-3	TGCAGTGCTCTATACGACACGATCACAGATACGCAGTATTTT	CSALYDTITDTQYF
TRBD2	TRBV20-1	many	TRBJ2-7	TGCAGTGCTAGAGTTATGGAGCGGGAGTACGAGCAGTACTTC	CSARVMEREYEQYF